This entry lists 27 T cell receptor beta chains sequenced from one sample in a study of PD-1 blockade in classical Hodgkin lymphoma. Regarding time point: cycle 4 day 1 (C4D1), after five to seven weeks of nivolumab. All patients relapsed after autologous stem cell transplantation, and brentuximab vedotin exposure varied. Sequencing was performed with immunoSEQ multiplex PCR; in TCRdb, only in-frame clones are kept and a portion is missing. Of some 27,000 clones listed, roughly 75% are singletons. Sequenced here: peripheral blood mononuclear cells (PBMCs), sampled before the fourth cycle of nivolumab. Receptors were obtained from a human donor with classical Hodgkin lymphoma.

The CDR3 protein is CASSILADNEQFF. DNA for the CDR3: TGTGCCAGTAGTATCCTAGCGGACAATGAGCAGTTCTTC. The J gene is TRBJ2-1, the V gene TRBV19; TRBD2 agrees at 7 bases. Per germline, CDR1 LNHDA and CDR2 SQIVND (reference sequence). This CDR3 spans 13 amino acids. The V gene end was trimmed by 3 bases and the J gene end by 5 bases; junction bases not matched to a gene: 1. The entire variable domain, with the rest obtained from reference TRBV19 and TRBJ2-1, is as follows: DGGITQSPKYLFRKEGQNVTLSCEQNLNHDAMYWYRQDPGQGLRLIYYSQIVNDFQKGDIAEGYSVSREKKESFPLTVTSAQKNPTAFYLCASSILADNEQFFGPGTRLTVL.

A word on this clone: One junction end disagrees with the germline gene, perhaps due to a read error. Other nucleotide sequences in the sample specify the same CDR3. The rearrangement uses TRBV30 and TRBJ2-5; the D is unclear. Germline-derived CDR1 and CDR2 are GTSNPN and SVGIG (reference sequence). The CDR3 length is 11 residues. The DNA of the CDR3 is TGTGCCTGGAGTACCGGAGAGACTCAGTACTTC. Its translation: CAWSTGETQYF.

This sequence joins TRBV19 and TRBJ2-1; TRBD2 is a possible D gene (6 bases). The V gene lost 7 bases and the J gene lost 3 bases, with 13 bases spanning the gap. From germline, CDR1 is LNHDA and CDR2 SQIVND (reference sequence). The CDR3 runs to 14 residues. CDR3 loop: CASTMGGYYNEQFF. The CDR3 bases are TGTGCCAGTACCATGGGGGGTTACTACAATGAGCAGTTCTTC.

This clone was picked up a small number of times. The rearrangement joins TRBV28 to TRBJ1-1, with 9 positions matching TRBD1. The CDR3 length is 12 residues. Germline values: CDR1 MDHEN, CDR2 SYDVKM. Losses at the gene ends were 4 bases for V and 8 bases for J; bases not matched to a gene: 2. The CDR3 sequence is CASSYDRGEAFF. CDR3 DNA sequence: TGTGCCAGCAGTTATGACAGGGGGGAAGCTTTCTTT. The variable domain in full, with the rest retrieved from reference TRBV28 and TRBJ1-1, is DVKVTQSSRYLVKRTGEKVFLECVQDMDHENMFWYRQDPGLGLRLIYFSYDVKMKEKGDIPEGYSVSREKKERFSLILESASTNQTSMYLCASSYDRGEAFFGQGTRLTVV.

This sequence joins TRBV7-2 and TRBJ2-2; D remains ambiguous. Germline values: CDR1 SGHTA, CDR2 FQGNSA. Trimming removed 1 base at V and 7 bases at J, with 7 bases between. This CDR3 has 13 amino acids. CDR3 DNA: TGTGCCAGCAGCTTAGTCGTGGGCGGGGAGCTGTTTTTT. It translates to CASSLVVGGELFF.

The rearrangement links TRBV6-5 to TRBJ2-1; D tentatively reads TRBD1 or TRBD2 (5 bases each). The germline V gene has CDR1 MNHEY and CDR2 SVGAGI. CDR3 size: 15 residues. Trimming took off 0 bases at V and 4 bases at J, with 10 bases between the two ends. CDR3 nucleotide sequence: TGTGCCAGCAGTTACTCCAGGGACCGGTACAATGAGCAGTTCTTC. This sequence encodes CASSYSRDRYNEQFF.

This clone was counted once. The J gene is TRBJ1-4, the V gene TRBV5-5; 7 bases align to TRBD1. CDR3 length: 14 residues. The junction had 8 bases not matched to a gene; V was cut back by 4 bases and J by 8 bases. Germline CDR1 and CDR2: SGHKS and YYEKEE (reference sequence). The chain's CDR3 is CASSPTGLYEKLFF. CDR3 bases: TGTGCCAGCAGCCCGACAGGGCTTTACGAAAAACTGTTTTTT.

This chain joins TRBV6-1 and TRBJ1-2; 7 bases match TRBD1. Germline V gene data show CDR1 as MNHNS and CDR2 as SASEGT. V gave up 6 bases and J gave up 7 bases; unmatched junction bases: 5. The CDR3 has 12 amino acids. The CDR3 DNA is TGTGCCAGCAGCAAGACAGGGCTTGGCTACACCTTC. Protein sequence: CASSKTGLGYTF.

The V gene is TRBV5-1, the J gene TRBJ2-3, with 7 bases matching TRBD1. Germline CDR1 and CDR2: SGHRS and YFSETQ. This CDR3 contains 15 residues. Trimming removed 5 bases from V and 2 bases from J; junction bases left unmatched: 8. The chain's CDR3 is CASSWGTDSTDTQYF. CDR3 DNA: TGCGCCAGCAGTTGGGGGACAGATTCCACAGATACGCAGTATTTT.

This chain links TRBV30 with TRBJ2-5, with TRBD2 matching 7 bases. CDR1 and CDR2 (germline): GTSNPN, SVGIG (reference sequence). The J segment lost 4 bases and the V segment lost 0 bases, leaving 8 bases of the junction unmatched. The CDR3 extends over 15 amino acids. As DNA, the CDR3 is TGTGCCTGGAGTGTCCCGACTGGCGGGGGAGAGACCCAGTACTTC. It is translated as CAWSVPTGGGETQYF.

This clone has just a few counts. This chain joins TRBV19 and TRBJ2-7; 10 bases are shared with TRBD1. J was trimmed by 5 bases and V by 4 bases; bases with no gene match: 2. CDR1 is LNHDA and CDR2 is SQIVND in the germline V gene (reference sequence). CDR3 size: 13 residues. CDR3 coding DNA: TGTGCCAGTAGTAGGGACAGGGGCAACGAGCAGTACTTC. Translation: CASSRDRGNEQYF.

The gene calls are TRBV9 and TRBJ2-1; D is ambiguous. The CDR3 totals 15 residues. Trimming shortened V by 0 bases and J by 1 base, and 8 bases separated the two germline ends. Germline CDR1 reads SGDLS; CDR2 reads YYNGEE. The CDR3 DNA sequence: TGTGCCAGCAGCGTAGTGGCCGCGTCCTACAATGAGCAGTTCTTC. It yields the protein CASSVVAASYNEQFF.

The rearrangement links TRBV11-2 to TRBJ2-7; 11 nucleotides align to TRBD1. V gave up 5 bases and J gave up 6 bases; unmatched junction bases: 9. The CDR3 is 15 amino acids. The V gene's germline CDR1 is SGHAT and CDR2 FQNNGV. The CDR3 nucleotides are TGTGCCAGCAGCCAGTCGGGACAGGGGGGGCCCGAGCAGTACTTC. Translation gives CASSQSGQGGPEQYF.

The chain has TRBV29-1 and TRBJ1-4; no definite D call. CDR3 length equals 13 residues. The V and J ends lost 6 bases and 3 bases respectively, with 11 bases between them. CDR1 is SQVTM and CDR2 is ANQGSEA in the germline V gene. CDR3 sequence reads: CSVEGAPNEKLFF. The CDR3 DNA reads as TGCAGCGTGGAGGGTGCGCCTAATGAAAAACTGTTTTTT.

The rearrangement links TRBV6-1 to TRBJ2-7, with a tentative D call TRBD2 (5 bases). V lost 5 bases and J lost 7, with 9 bases in between. The CDR3 length is 11 residues. Germline V CDR1 and CDR2: MNHNS, SASEGT. The CDR3 is CASSHGGEQYF. The CDR3 DNA sequence: TGTGCCAGCAGTCACGGCGGGGAGCAGTACTTC.

This clone was detected a few times. V usage is TRBV6-5 and J usage is TRBJ2-1; weak D call: TRBD1 (5 bases). Trimming left V 2 bases short and J 5 bases short, with 13 bases between. Germline CDR1 is MNHEY and CDR2 is SVGAGI. This CDR3 comprises 15 residues. Written as DNA, the CDR3 is TGTGCCAGCAGTTACACCTACAGGTTGCACAATGAGCAGTTCTTC. Translated, it gives CASSYTYRLHNEQFF.

The chain joins TRBV11-2 to TRBJ1-6, with D tentatively TRBD1 (5 bases). CDR1 is SGHAT and CDR2 is FQNNGV in the germline V gene. V shed 5 bases and J shed 6 bases, with 11 bases lying between them. CDR3 length: 14 amino acids. For the CDR3, the DNA is TGTGCCAGCAGCCCCGGGACCCGTAATTCACCCCTCCACTTT. This codes for CASSPGTRNSPLHF.

This chain links TRBV29-1 with TRBJ2-3; D is uncertain. With 5 bases removed from V and 6 bases from J, the gap between germline ends came to 12 bases. CDR3 length equals 12 residues. Germline-derived CDR1 and CDR2 are SQVTM and ANQGSEA. The CDR3: CSVRSVRDTQYF. The CDR3 nucleotides read TGCAGCGTTCGTTCAGTCCGGGATACGCAGTATTTT.

The J gene is TRBJ2-7, the V gene TRBV6-5; D is ambiguous. This CDR3 spans 14 amino acids. The germline V and J ends were trimmed by 4 bases and 4 bases, with 14 bases remaining between them. Germline V gene sequence: CDR1 MNHEY, CDR2 SVGAGI. The CDR3 bases are TGTGCCAGCAGTTCCGTCATAATGCCGTACGAGCAGTACTTC. It specifies CASSSVIMPYEQYF.

V and J are TRBV5-8 and TRBJ2-7, with unresolved D. Trimming removed 0 bases at V and 3 bases at J, with 10 bases between. Germline values: CDR1 SGHTS, CDR2 YDEGEE. The CDR3 length is 14 residues. This CDR3 reads CASSLVTEDYEQYF. CDR3 in DNA: TGTGCCAGCAGCTTGGTTACAGAAGACTACGAGCAGTACTTC.

The chain couples TRBV5-1 to TRBJ2-5; possible D gene TRBD1, 5 bases. The CDR3 has 13 amino acids. The germline V gene has CDR1 SGHRS and CDR2 YFSETQ. Trimming took 4 bases from V and 0 from J, leaving 7 bases between them. The CDR3 here is CASSTDNQETQYF. The CDR3 DNA sequence: TGCGCCAGCAGCACGGACAACCAAGAGACCCAGTACTTC.

The chain joins TRBV19 to TRBJ2-3, with a possible D match to TRBD2 (5 bases). Germline V gene data show CDR1 as LNHDA and CDR2 as SQIVND (reference sequence). The CDR3 totals 17 residues. V was clipped by 3 bases and J by 1 base, with 17 bases between them. The DNA for the CDR3 is TGTGCCAGTAGTATGAGGGCACGAGGCTTTGGCACAGATACGCAGTATTTT. Protein sequence: CASSMRARGFGTDTQYF.

V is TRBV6-5 and J is TRBJ1-5; a weak D match, TRBD1 (6 bases). The CDR3 has 14 amino acids. Trimming took off 4 bases at V and 3 bases at J, with 10 bases between the two ends. The V gene's germline CDR1 is MNHEY and CDR2 SVGAGI. The CDR3 nucleotides read TGTGCCAGCAGTTTTGACAGGCACAATCAGCCCCAGCATTTT. Protein: CASSFDRHNQPQHF.

The chain joins TRBV18 to TRBJ1-4; D possibly corresponds to TRBD1 (5 bases). The CDR3 loop spans 17 amino acids. The germline V gene encodes CDR1 KGHSH and CDR2 LQKENI. The V end was cut by 2 bases, the J end by 6 bases, with 19 bases between. The CDR3 loop is CASSPRQRLKGDEKLFF. DNA for the CDR3: TGTGCCAGCTCACCAAGACAGCGCCTCAAGGGTGATGAAAAACTGTTTTTT. The complete variable domain, with remaining parts taken from reference TRBV18 and TRBJ1-4, reads NAGVMQNPRHLVRRRGQEARLRCSPMKGHSHVYWYRQLPEEGLKFMVYLQKENIIDESGMPKERFSAEFPKEGPSILRIQQVVRGDSAAYFCASSPRQRLKGDEKLFFGSGTQLSVL.

By proportion, this clone is medium-sized. The rearrangement joins TRBV6-5 to TRBJ2-3; no clear D gene. The CDR3 extends over 15 amino acids. The V end was cut by 5 bases, the J end by 1 base, with 13 bases between. Germline lookup yields CDR1 MNHEY and CDR2 SVGAGI. This CDR3 reads CASSPLGIRTDTQYF. CDR3 coding DNA: TGTGCCAGCAGTCCTCTGGGGATACGCACAGATACGCAGTATTTT.

The chain uses TRBV6-4 and TRBJ2-5; D gene uncertain. Trimming shortened V by 0 bases and J by 7 bases, and 9 bases separated the two germline ends. CDR3 length equals 13 residues. Germline CDR1 reads MRHNA; CDR2 reads SNTAGT. The CDR3 coding sequence is TGTGCCAGCAGTGACTCGATCCTGGGGACCCAGTACTTC. The encoded protein is CASSDSILGTQYF.

The chain employs TRBV19 and TRBJ1-1; no clear D gene. Trimming took off 3 bases at V and 0 bases at J, with 8 bases between the two ends. CDR3 length: 14 amino acids. Germline CDR1 and CDR2: LNHDA and SQIVND (reference sequence). Here the CDR3 reads CASSMGQVNTEAFF. The CDR3 DNA reads TGTGCCAGTAGTATGGGTCAAGTGAACACTGAAGCTTTCTTT.